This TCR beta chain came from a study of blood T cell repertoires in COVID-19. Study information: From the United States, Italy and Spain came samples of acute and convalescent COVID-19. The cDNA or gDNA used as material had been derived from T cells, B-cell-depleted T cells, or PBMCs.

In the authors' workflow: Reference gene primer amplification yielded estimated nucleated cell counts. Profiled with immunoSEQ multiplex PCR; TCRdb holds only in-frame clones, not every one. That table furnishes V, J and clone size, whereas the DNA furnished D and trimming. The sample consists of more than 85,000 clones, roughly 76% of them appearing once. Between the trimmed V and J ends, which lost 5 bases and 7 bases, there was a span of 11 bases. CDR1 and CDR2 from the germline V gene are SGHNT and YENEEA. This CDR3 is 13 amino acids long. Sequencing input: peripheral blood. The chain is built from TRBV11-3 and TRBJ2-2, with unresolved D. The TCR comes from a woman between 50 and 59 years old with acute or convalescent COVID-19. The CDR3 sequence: CASSPLASGELFF. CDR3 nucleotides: TGTGCCAGCAGCCCCCTCGCGAGCGGGGAGCTGTTTTTT.